The rows below give T cell receptor beta chains drawn from one sample of a study of CD8 T cells in Susac syndrome. One entry per CDR3 protein, called by TCRdb with MiXCR from the immunoSEQ multiplex PCR reads. Of 200,000 to 250,000 distinct CDR3 sequences in the sample, approximately 95% were seen once. Specimen: CD4+ T cells from PBMCs. Source of these receptors: a human donor with multiple sclerosis. Both conserved end residues are part of each CDR3. A D gene is named only where the DNA matches it firmly. Not all rows give a size; the values are once, few, many and, for expanded clones, a class.

clone_size: .
v_call: TRBV20-1
d_call: .
j_call: TRBJ1-5
cdr3_aa: CSARMGGRPQHF
cdr3_nt: TGCAGTGCTAGGATGGGGGGGAGGCCCCAGCATTTT

clone_size: .
v_call: TRBV5-1
d_call: .
j_call: TRBJ2-7
cdr3_aa: CASSFDTYEQYF
cdr3_nt: TGCGCCAGCAGCTTCGACACCTACGAGCAGTACTTC

clone_size: .
v_call: TRBV5-1
d_call: .
j_call: TRBJ1-2
cdr3_aa: CASKEQGTNYGYTF
cdr3_nt: TGCGCCAGCAAGGAACAGGGAACTAACTATGGCTACACCTTC

clone_size: .
v_call: TRBV11-2
d_call: TRBD1
j_call: TRBJ2-1
cdr3_aa: CASSLGIGQVHIDEQFF
cdr3_nt: TGTGCCAGCAGCTTAGGTATAGGACAGGTTCACATCGATGAGCAGTTCTTC

clone_size: .
v_call: TRBV19
d_call: .
j_call: TRBJ2-7
cdr3_aa: CASSIPGRSYEQYF
cdr3_nt: TGTGCCAGTAGTATTCCAGGGCGATCCTACGAGCAGTACTTC

clone_size: .
v_call: TRBV3-1
d_call: .
j_call: TRBJ1-2
cdr3_aa: CASSQRGRYYGYTF
cdr3_nt: TGTGCCAGCAGCCAAAGGGGTCGGTACTATGGCTACACCTTC

clone_size: .
v_call: TRBV29-1
d_call: TRBD1
j_call: TRBJ1-2
cdr3_aa: CSAPGTGDYYGYTF
cdr3_nt: TGCAGCGCCCCGGGGACAGGGGATTACTATGGCTACACCTTC

clone_size: .
v_call: TRBV2
d_call: .
j_call: TRBJ2-2
cdr3_aa: CASSERLANTGELFF
cdr3_nt: TGTGCCAGCAGTGAAAGGCTAGCTAACACCGGGGAGCTGTTTTTT

clone_size: .
v_call: TRBV5-4
d_call: .
j_call: TRBJ2-3
cdr3_aa: CASRASGDTQYF
cdr3_nt: TGTGCCAGCAGAGCCTCCGGAGATACGCAGTATTTT

clone_size: .
v_call: TRBV4-2
d_call: TRBD1
j_call: TRBJ1-4
cdr3_aa: CASSQPTGLELFF
cdr3_nt: TGTGCCAGCAGCCAGCCGACAGGGTTGGAACTGTTTTTT

clone_size: .
v_call: TRBV7-9
d_call: .
j_call: TRBJ2-3
cdr3_aa: CASSPPQGGRQDTQYF
cdr3_nt: TGTGCCAGCAGCCCACCCCAGGGGGGGCGGCAGGATACGCAGTATTTT

clone_size: few
v_call: TRBV30
d_call: .
j_call: TRBJ2-7
cdr3_aa: CASISRARSIEQYF
cdr3_nt: TGTGCCTCCATCTCCAGGGCCAGGTCGATCGAGCAGTACTTT

clone_size: .
v_call: TRBV30
d_call: TRBD2
j_call: TRBJ2-1
cdr3_aa: CAWTVPSGGRSYNEQFF
cdr3_nt: TGTGCCTGGACGGTTCCTAGCGGGGGCAGGTCCTACAATGAGCAGTTCTTC

clone_size: .
v_call: TRBV29-1
d_call: .
j_call: TRBJ1-5
cdr3_aa: CSVEDQGDQPQHF
cdr3_nt: TGCAGCGTTGAAGATCAAGGCGATCAGCCCCAGCATTTT

clone_size: few
v_call: TRBV6-5
d_call: .
j_call: TRBJ2-5
cdr3_aa: CASSYGETQYF
cdr3_nt: TGTGCCAGCAGTTACGGGGAGACCCAGTACTTC

clone_size: .
v_call: TRBV12-3/TRBV12-4
d_call: .
j_call: TRBJ2-2
cdr3_aa: CASKNTGELFF
cdr3_nt: TGTGCCAGCAAAAACACCGGGGAGCTGTTTTTT

clone_size: .
v_call: TRBV30
d_call: .
j_call: TRBJ1-1
cdr3_aa: CAWIGDARIAEAFF
cdr3_nt: TGTGCCTGGATAGGAGACGCTCGGATCGCTGAAGCTTTCTTT

clone_size: .
v_call: TRBV29-1
d_call: .
j_call: TRBJ1-1
cdr3_aa: CSVGGGKFGAPVGSEAFF
cdr3_nt: TGCAGCGTTGGGGGGGGGAAATTTGGAGCACCGGTAGGATCTGAAGCTTTCTTT

clone_size: .
v_call: TRBV5-1
d_call: .
j_call: TRBJ2-2
cdr3_aa: CASSPREAWGGELFF
cdr3_nt: TGCGCCAGCAGCCCCCGGGAAGCGTGGGGCGGGGAGCTGTTTTTT

clone_size: .
v_call: TRBV6-5
d_call: .
j_call: TRBJ2-1
cdr3_aa: CAVGRVPGYNEQFF
cdr3_nt: TGTGCCGTGGGGAGAGTCCCAGGCTACAATGAGCAGTTCTTC

clone_size: .
v_call: TRBV29-1
d_call: TRBD1
j_call: TRBJ2-7
cdr3_aa: CSVAGDSPYSYEQYF
cdr3_nt: TGCAGCGTTGCTGGGGACAGTCCGTACTCCTACGAGCAGTACTTC

clone_size: .
v_call: TRBV7-2
d_call: TRBD1
j_call: TRBJ1-1
cdr3_aa: CASSWTGGYTEAFF
cdr3_nt: TGTGCCAGCAGCTGGACAGGGGGGTACACTGAAGCTTTCTTT

clone_size: .
v_call: TRBV29-1
d_call: .
j_call: TRBJ2-7
cdr3_aa: CSVGGDWGREQYF
cdr3_nt: TGCAGCGTTGGAGGAGACTGGGGAAGGGAGCAGTACTTC

clone_size: .
v_call: TRBV29-1
d_call: .
j_call: TRBJ2-5
cdr3_aa: CSVRSDGKTQYF
cdr3_nt: TGCAGCGTTCGCAGCGACGGGAAGACCCAGTACTTC

clone_size: .
v_call: TRBV29-1
d_call: TRBD1
j_call: TRBJ1-3
cdr3_aa: CSVRQGLFGNTIYF
cdr3_nt: TGCAGCGTTCGACAGGGCCTTTTTGGAAACACCATATATTTT

clone_size: .
v_call: TRBV7-9
d_call: .
j_call: TRBJ1-2
cdr3_aa: CASSLGGHYNYGYTF
cdr3_nt: TGTGCCAGCAGCTTAGGGGGACATTATAACTATGGCTACACCTTC

clone_size: .
v_call: TRBV20-1
d_call: .
j_call: TRBJ1-1
cdr3_aa: CSGEAGGPGTEAFF
cdr3_nt: TGCAGTGGTGAGGCAGGAGGCCCGGGGACTGAAGCTTTCTTT

clone_size: once
v_call: TRBV10-3
d_call: .
j_call: TRBJ1-5
cdr3_aa: CAISGSGLKAGQPQHF
cdr3_nt: TGTGCCATCAGTGGGTCGGGACTCAAGGCGGGTCAGCCCCAGCATTTT

clone_size: .
v_call: TRBV3-1
d_call: .
j_call: TRBJ1-2
cdr3_aa: CASSRTVPYGYTF
cdr3_nt: TGTGCCAGCAGCCGGACAGTCCCCTATGGCTACACCTTC

clone_size: .
v_call: TRBV30
d_call: .
j_call: TRBJ1-2
cdr3_aa: CAWSPGQVPYGYTF
cdr3_nt: TGTGCCTGGAGCCCTGGGCAGGTCCCCTATGGCTACACCTTC

clone_size: .
v_call: TRBV29-1
d_call: TRBD1
j_call: TRBJ2-2
cdr3_aa: CSTGQGTGELFF
cdr3_nt: TGCAGCACCGGACAGGGCACCGGGGAGCTGTTTTTT

clone_size: .
v_call: TRBV2
d_call: .
j_call: TRBJ1-4
cdr3_aa: CASRVRTSNEKLFF
cdr3_nt: TGTGCCAGCAGGGTCAGGACGTCCAATGAAAAACTGTTTTTT

clone_size: .
v_call: TRBV11-2
d_call: TRBD2
j_call: TRBJ2-5
cdr3_aa: CASSLLSGGRETQYF
cdr3_nt: TGTGCCAGCAGCTTACTAAGCGGGGGTCGCGAGACCCAGTACTTC

clone_size: .
v_call: TRBV12-3/TRBV12-4
d_call: .
j_call: TRBJ2-1
cdr3_aa: CASRTGDSYNEQFF
cdr3_nt: TGTGCCAGTAGAACCGGGGACTCCTACAATGAGCAGTTCTTC

clone_size: .
v_call: TRBV25-1
d_call: .
j_call: TRBJ1-1
cdr3_aa: CASMAGWDTEAFF
cdr3_nt: TGTGCCAGCATGGCGGGTTGGGACACTGAAGCTTTCTTT

clone_size: .
v_call: TRBV12-3/TRBV12-4
d_call: TRBD1
j_call: TRBJ2-7
cdr3_aa: CASSSQTGFSYEQYF
cdr3_nt: TGTGCCAGCAGTTCCCAGACAGGGTTTAGCTACGAGCAGTACTTC

clone_size: .
v_call: TRBV25-1
d_call: .
j_call: TRBJ2-5
cdr3_aa: CASSPGGRGTQYF
cdr3_nt: TGTGCCAGCAGTCCCGGGGGCAGGGGGACCCAGTACTTC

clone_size: .
v_call: TRBV2
d_call: TRBD1
j_call: TRBJ1-2
cdr3_aa: CASRRETGGYGYTF
cdr3_nt: TGTGCCAGTAGGCGGGAGACAGGGGGATATGGCTACACCTTC

clone_size: .
v_call: TRBV15
d_call: .
j_call: TRBJ1-5
cdr3_aa: CATSRGPNQPQHF
cdr3_nt: TGTGCCACCAGCAGAGGACCCAATCAGCCCCAGCATTTT

clone_size: .
v_call: TRBV29-1
d_call: .
j_call: TRBJ2-5
cdr3_aa: CSVEQGGETQYF
cdr3_nt: TGCAGCGTCGAACAGGGTGGTGAGACCCAGTACTTC

clone_size: .
v_call: TRBV15
d_call: .
j_call: TRBJ1-1
cdr3_aa: CATSRDLTEAFF
cdr3_nt: TGTGCCACCAGCAGAGATCTCACTGAAGCTTTCTTT

clone_size: .
v_call: TRBV3-1
d_call: .
j_call: TRBJ1-2
cdr3_aa: CASSPGSYYGYTF
cdr3_nt: TGTGCCAGCAGCCCCGGGAGTTACTATGGCTACACCTTC

clone_size: .
v_call: TRBV30
d_call: TRBD2
j_call: TRBJ2-1
cdr3_aa: CAWKFGLAVSEQFF
cdr3_nt: TGTGCCTGGAAATTCGGACTAGCTGTAAGTGAGCAGTTCTTC

clone_size: once
v_call: TRBV3-1
d_call: TRBD2
j_call: TRBJ2-5
cdr3_aa: CASSRQRGEETQYF
cdr3_nt: TGTGCCAGCAGCCGACAGCGGGGGGAAGAGACCCAGTACTTC

clone_size: .
v_call: TRBV20-1
d_call: .
j_call: TRBJ2-5
cdr3_aa: CSAIRTRQETQYF
cdr3_nt: TGCAGTGCTATAAGGACCCGACAAGAGACCCAGTACTTC

clone_size: .
v_call: TRBV12-3/TRBV12-4
d_call: TRBD1
j_call: TRBJ1-5
cdr3_aa: CASSLSLQGVQPQHF
cdr3_nt: TGTGCCAGCAGTTTAAGTCTCCAGGGGGTTCAGCCCCAGCATTTT

clone_size: .
v_call: TRBV3-1
d_call: TRBD1
j_call: TRBJ2-3
cdr3_aa: CASSHYGTGEADTQYF
cdr3_nt: TGTGCCAGCAGCCATTACGGGACAGGGGAGGCAGATACGCAGTATTTT

clone_size: once
v_call: TRBV6-5
d_call: TRBD1
j_call: TRBJ1-1
cdr3_aa: CAISTGYGNEAFF
cdr3_nt: TGTGCCATCTCGACAGGGTATGGCAACGAAGCTTTCTTT

clone_size: .
v_call: TRBV2
d_call: .
j_call: TRBJ2-7
cdr3_aa: CASTVDRIYEQYF
cdr3_nt: TGTGCCAGCACCGTCGACAGGATCTACGAGCAGTACTTC

clone_size: .
v_call: TRBV3-1
d_call: .
j_call: TRBJ1-1
cdr3_aa: CASSPPESEAFF
cdr3_nt: TGTGCCAGCAGCCCCCCCGAGAGTGAAGCTTTCTTT

clone_size: once
v_call: TRBV7-2
d_call: TRBD1
j_call: TRBJ1-1
cdr3_aa: CASSIGGTGNTEAFF
cdr3_nt: TGTGCCAGCAGCATCGGCGGGACAGGGAACACTGAAGCTTTCTTT

clone_size: .
v_call: TRBV29-1
d_call: TRBD1
j_call: TRBJ2-5
cdr3_aa: CSVTTGGSQETQYF
cdr3_nt: TGCAGCGTGACTACAGGGGGGTCCCAAGAGACCCAGTACTTC

clone_size: .
v_call: TRBV3-1
d_call: .
j_call: TRBJ2-2
cdr3_aa: CASSQSPGHLPNTGELFF
cdr3_nt: TGTGCCAGCAGCCAGAGCCCTGGACATCTACCGAACACCGGGGAGCTGTTTTTT

clone_size: .
v_call: TRBV18
d_call: TRBD1
j_call: TRBJ1-5
cdr3_aa: CASSPGQGANQPQHF
cdr3_nt: TGTGCCAGCTCACCCGGACAGGGTGCCAATCAGCCCCAGCATTTT

clone_size: .
v_call: TRBV7-2
d_call: .
j_call: TRBJ2-7
cdr3_aa: CASSLEGWAYEQYF
cdr3_nt: TGTGCCAGCAGCTTAGAAGGGTGGGCCTACGAGCAGTACTTC

clone_size: .
v_call: TRBV2
d_call: .
j_call: TRBJ2-1
cdr3_aa: CASSEEGGFVRLNEQFF
cdr3_nt: TGTGCCAGCAGTGAGGAAGGGGGTTTCGTACGGTTGAATGAGCAGTTCTTC

clone_size: .
v_call: TRBV3-1
d_call: TRBD2
j_call: TRBJ2-1
cdr3_aa: CASSQGTSVGNEQFF
cdr3_nt: TGTGCCAGCAGCCAGGGGACTAGCGTCGGCAATGAGCAGTTCTTC

clone_size: .
v_call: TRBV12-3/TRBV12-4
d_call: .
j_call: TRBJ1-1
cdr3_aa: CASSFNGGMRTFF
cdr3_nt: TGTGCCAGCAGTTTTAACGGCGGGATGAGAACTTTCTTT